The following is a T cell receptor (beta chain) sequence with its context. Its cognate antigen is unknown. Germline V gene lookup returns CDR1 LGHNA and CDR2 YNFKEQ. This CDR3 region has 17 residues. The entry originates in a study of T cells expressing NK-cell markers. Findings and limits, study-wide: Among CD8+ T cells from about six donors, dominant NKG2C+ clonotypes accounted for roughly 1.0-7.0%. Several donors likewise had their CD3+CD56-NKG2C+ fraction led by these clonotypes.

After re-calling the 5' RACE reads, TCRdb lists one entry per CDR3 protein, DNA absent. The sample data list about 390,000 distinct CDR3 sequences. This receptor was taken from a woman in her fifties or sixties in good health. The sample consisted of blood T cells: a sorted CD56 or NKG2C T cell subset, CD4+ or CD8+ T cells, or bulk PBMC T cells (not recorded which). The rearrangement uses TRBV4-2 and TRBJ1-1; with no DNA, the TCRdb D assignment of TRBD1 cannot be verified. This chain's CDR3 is CASSQGGRGRGDTEAFF.